This is a list of T cell receptor beta chains from one sample in a study of blood T cell repertoires in COVID-19. Sequenced by immunoSEQ multiplex PCR; TCRdb stores in-frame clones only, minus some. The table includes roughly 100,000 clones, roughly 87% detected once. Input material: peripheral blood. These receptors were obtained from a human donor in a cohort sampled during active COVID-19. The conserved cysteine and the conserved F or W are not part of the CDR3 here. The order of the fields is D gene, V gene, clone size, CDR3 protein. The D gene is left open where the match is weak. The size field is filled for only some rows; it gives once, few, many or a size class.

.	TRBV6-6	.	ASTTGHRNTIY
.	TRBV10-3	.	AISESIGGHEQF
.	TRBV4-1	.	ASSHGQWENDNEQF
.	TRBV4-1	.	ASSQSGSDTQY
.	TRBV6-1	.	ASSEYETERQY
.	TRBV5-1	.	ASSSNRETEQY
.	TRBV6-5	.	ASSYSSGGATDTQY
TRBD2	TRBV6-1	.	ASSERTSGLMGGYNEQF
.	TRBV10-3	few	AISDLDRASYNEQF
.	TRBV6-5	few	ASSPGFHYEQY
.	TRBV28	.	ASSFGGDPYNSPLH
TRBD1	TRBV6-1	.	ASSDQTGYTEAF
.	TRBV9	.	ASSVGVRSDQPQH
.	TRBV30	.	AWGISGGSGQF
.	TRBV28	once	ASRSDSNQPQH
.	TRBV7-9	.	ASSLAYTGQANYGYT
.	TRBV9	.	ASSTLGAGYEQY
TRBD2	TRBV19	.	ASSMMGLGYNEQF
TRBD1	TRBV9	.	ASSVGQAKPYNEQF
TRBD1	TRBV27	.	ASSSDRGLVYNNSPLH
.	TRBV18	.	ASSSEGGVRYGYT
TRBD1	TRBV19	.	ASMAGTAKEKLF
.	TRBV28	.	ASRLQGSYEQY
.	TRBV28	.	ASSRGTEETQY
TRBD1	TRBV5-6	.	ASSLTGGDTEAF
TRBD2	TRBV7-2	.	ASSLTSGGRGTQY
TRBD2	TRBV27	.	ASSPGLAPYTDTQY
.	TRBV13	.	ASSSTLGSPGFNTQY
TRBD1	TRBV7-6	.	ASSLAGTGSEQY
TRBD1	TRBV5-6	.	ASRRRGGWDKNIQY
.	TRBV28	.	ASSPLTAEDTDTQY
TRBD1	TRBV14	.	ASSQEDRLNQPQH
TRBD2	TRBV29-1	.	SVRGEETQY
TRBD1	TRBV29-1	.	SITGQAEKLF
.	TRBV24-1	.	ATSDLARDTDTQY
TRBD1	TRBV29-1	.	SVEGQGLYGYT
.	TRBV5-1	.	ASSLGRTKETQY
.	TRBV5-1	.	ASSSTTGTRS
TRBD1	TRBV15	.	ATSRGQGNEKLF
TRBD1	TRBV6-5	.	ASSDRGAKTQY
.	TRBV7-2	.	ASGDRIGEQF
TRBD1	TRBV5-1	.	ASSTSPTGGATDTQY
TRBD1	TRBV5-1	.	ASSTGQVNYEQY
.	TRBV24-1	.	ATSVGGSNEQF
.	TRBV29-1	.	SVWARADGYT
.	TRBV6-6	.	ASSLGGEKLF
TRBD1	TRBV25-1	.	ASSEFKGGWTTGELF
.	TRBV7-2	.	ASSLVAGSSYEQY
TRBD2	TRBV29-1	.	SATRAGGPGTGELF
TRBD2	TRBV28	.	ASSSLAGGPFGELF